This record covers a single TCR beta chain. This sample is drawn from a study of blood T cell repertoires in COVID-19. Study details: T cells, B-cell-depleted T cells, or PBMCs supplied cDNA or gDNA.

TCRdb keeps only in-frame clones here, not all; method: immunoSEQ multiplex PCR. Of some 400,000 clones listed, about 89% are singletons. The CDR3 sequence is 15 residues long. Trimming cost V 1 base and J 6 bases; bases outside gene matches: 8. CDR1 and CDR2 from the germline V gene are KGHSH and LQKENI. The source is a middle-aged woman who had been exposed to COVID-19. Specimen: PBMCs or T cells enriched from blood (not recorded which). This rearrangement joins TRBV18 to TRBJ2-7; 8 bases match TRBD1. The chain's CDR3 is CASSPRTGPPFEQYF. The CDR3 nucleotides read TGTGCCAGCTCACCACGGACAGGGCCACCTTTCGAGCAGTACTTC.